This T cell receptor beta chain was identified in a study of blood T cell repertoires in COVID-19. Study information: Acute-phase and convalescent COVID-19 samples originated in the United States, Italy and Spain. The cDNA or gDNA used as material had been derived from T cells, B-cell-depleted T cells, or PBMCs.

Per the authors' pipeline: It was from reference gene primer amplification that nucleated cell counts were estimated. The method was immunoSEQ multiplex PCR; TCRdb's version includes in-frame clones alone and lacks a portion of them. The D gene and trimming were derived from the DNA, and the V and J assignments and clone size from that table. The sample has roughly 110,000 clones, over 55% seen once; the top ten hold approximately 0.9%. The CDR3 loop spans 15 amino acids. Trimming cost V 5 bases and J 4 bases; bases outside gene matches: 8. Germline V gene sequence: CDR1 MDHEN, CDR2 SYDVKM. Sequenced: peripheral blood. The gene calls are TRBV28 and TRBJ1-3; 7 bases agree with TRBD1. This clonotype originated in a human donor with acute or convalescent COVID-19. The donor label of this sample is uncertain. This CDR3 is CASSPDRVAGNTIYF. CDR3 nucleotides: TGTGCCAGCAGTCCCGACAGGGTTGCCGGAAACACCATATATTTT.